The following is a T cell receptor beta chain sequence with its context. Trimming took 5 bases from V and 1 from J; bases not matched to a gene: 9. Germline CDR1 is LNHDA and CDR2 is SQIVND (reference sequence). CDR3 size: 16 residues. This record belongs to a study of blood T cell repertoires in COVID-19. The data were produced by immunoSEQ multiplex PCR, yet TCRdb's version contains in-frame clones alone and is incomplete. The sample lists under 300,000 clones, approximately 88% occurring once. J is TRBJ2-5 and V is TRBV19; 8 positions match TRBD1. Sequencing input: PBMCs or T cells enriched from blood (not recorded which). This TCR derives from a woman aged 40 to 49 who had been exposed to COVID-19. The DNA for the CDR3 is TGTGCCAGTAGTGTCTACGGGACAGGCTTCCAAGAGACCCAGTACTTC. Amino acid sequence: CASSVYGTGFQETQYF.